The 28 T cell receptor beta chains reported below all come from one sample, sequenced in a study of blood T cell repertoires in COVID-19. TCRdb's table, derived via immunoSEQ multiplex PCR, lists solely in-frame clones and lacks some. The sample consists of some 100,000 clones, roughly nine tenths of them appearing once. The specimen was peripheral blood. The receptor source for this set is a man aged 45-65 years with acute or convalescent COVID-19.

DNA of the CDR3: TGTGCCAGCAGCACCAGGGGGCGAGGAAACACCATATATTTT. The encoded protein is CASSTRGRGNTIYF. V usage is TRBV11-2 and J usage is TRBJ1-3; 8 positions agree with TRBD1. V was pared by 5 bases and J by 4 bases, with 4 bases of the junction left unmatched. This CDR3 contains 14 residues. Germline assignment: CDR1 SGHAT and CDR2 FQNNGV.

This clone was recorded only once. This chain uses TRBV18 with TRBJ2-7; TRBD2 aligns across 7 bases. This CDR3 contains 13 residues. In germline, CDR1 is KGHSH, CDR2 LQKENI. The ends lost 5 bases at V and 3 bases at J; junction bases unmatched: 4. The CDR3 region is CASSGGGGYEQYF. The CDR3 region has the DNA TGTGCCAGCTCAGGTGGCGGGGGCTACGAGCAGTACTTC.

This rearrangement joins TRBV15 to TRBJ1-4; 12 positions agree with TRBD1. Germline CDR1 LNHNV, CDR2 YYDKDF (reference sequence). With V trimmed by 0 bases and J by 0 bases, 5 bases remained unmatched. This CDR3 spans 19 amino acids. The DNA of the CDR3 is TGTGCCACCAGCAGAGATAAGGGACAGGGGGCTGCAACTAATGAAAAACTGTTTTTT. It codes for CATSRDKGQGAATNEKLFF.

This chain uses TRBV28 with TRBJ1-4, with D maybe TRBD1 (6 bases). The CDR3 contains 15 residues. Germline lookup yields CDR1 MDHEN and CDR2 SYDVKM. Trimming removed 6 bases from V and 7 bases from J, with 18 bases in between. Here the CDR3 DNA reads TGTGCCAGCAGCCTACCACAGGGTTCGGCTGAAAAACTGTTTTTT. It codes for CASSLPQGSAEKLFF. Complete variable domain (other parts from reference TRBV28 and TRBJ1-4): DVKVTQSSRYLVKRTGEKVFLECVQDMDHENMFWYRQDPGLGLRLIYFSYDVKMKEKGDIPEGYSVSREKKERFSLILESASTNQTSMYLCASSLPQGSAEKLFFGSGTQLSVL.

This chain connects TRBV5-4 to TRBJ1-2; D is ambiguous. The CDR3 totals 15 residues. Germline CDR1 SGHNT, CDR2 YYREEE (reference sequence). V lost 2 bases to trimming and J lost 2 bases, with 13 bases between them. CDR3 region: CASSLIFDKNYGYTF. CDR3 bases: TGTGCCAGCAGCTTAATTTTTGACAAGAACTATGGCTACACCTTC.

The chain employs TRBV29-1 and TRBJ2-7, with 9 nucleotides matching TRBD1. The CDR3 runs 16 residues. The V and J ends lost 0 bases and 4 bases, in that order; junction bases with no gene match: 10. Germline V gene data show CDR1 as SQVTM and CDR2 as ANQGSEA. CDR3 residues: CSVEDRGTGKGYEQYF. The CDR3, as DNA: TGCAGCGTTGAAGATCGCGGGACAGGGAAAGGGTACGAGCAGTACTTC.

V and J are TRBV4-2 and TRBJ2-5, with 7 nucleotides matching TRBD1. This CDR3 contains 18 residues. J was trimmed by 0 bases and V by 6 bases; bases with no gene match: 16. The V gene's germline CDR1 is LGHNA and CDR2 YNFKEQ. The CDR3: CASSRQGRSSKYQETQYF. The CDR3 region has the DNA TGTGCCAGCAGTCGACAGGGTAGGTCTAGCAAGTACCAAGAGACCCAGTACTTC.

The chain uses TRBV5-1 and TRBJ2-2, with D maybe TRBD2 (6 bases). The ends were cut back, 0 bases at V and 6 bases at J, with 18 bases in the middle. CDR1 and CDR2 from the germline V gene are SGHRS and YFSETQ. CDR3 length: 17 residues. CDR3 coding DNA: TGCGCCAGCAGCTTGGGGCACGTGAGCGGAGGGGCCGGGGAGCTGTTTTTT. It translates to CASSLGHVSGGAGELFF.

V is TRBV21-1 and J is TRBJ2-2; the table's D gene call, TRBD1, was not cross checked with the DNA. TRBV21-1 is described as a pseudogene. The CDR3 spans 18 residues. The chain's CDR3 is CASSKVPGQVANTGELFF. CDR3 nucleotide sequence: TGTGCCAGCAGCAAAGTCCCGGGACAGGTAGCGAACACCGGGGAGCTGTTTTTT.

The chain combines TRBV1 with TRBJ1-2; TRBD1, as called in the table, went unchecked against the DNA. TRBV1 is flagged as a pseudogene. The CDR3 totals 16 residues. The CDR3 region has the DNA TGCACCAGCAGCCAAAGCCGGGACAGACCTTTCTATGGCTACACCTTC. This translates into CTSSQSRDRPFYGYTF.

The chain has TRBV7-2 and TRBJ2-7; 11 bases are a match to TRBD1. Germline V CDR1 and CDR2: SGHTA, FQGNSA. The CDR3 runs to 17 residues. Unmatched junction bases numbered 8, after V lost 1 base and J lost 3 bases. The CDR3 DNA is TGTGCCAGCAGCTTAGGGGTCGTGGGGACAGGGGGCTACGAGCAGTACTTC. It specifies CASSLGVVGTGGYEQYF.

The J gene is TRBJ1-1, the V gene TRBV7-9; 8 bases are shared with TRBD1. Trimming at V came to 5 bases and at J to 3 bases, leaving 11 bases not matched to a gene. Germline lookup yields CDR1 SEHNR and CDR2 FQNEAQ (reference sequence). This CDR3 has 16 residues. Here the CDR3 DNA reads TGTGCCAGCAGCCCCCTCCAGGGGGCTAGCTACACTGAAGCTTTCTTT. Protein sequence: CASSPLQGASYTEAFF.

The DNA of the CDR3 is TGTGCCAGCAGTTTTGGGCTCGGACAGGGGACGAACACTGAAGCTTTCTTT. Its protein is CASSFGLGQGTNTEAFF. The V and J genes are TRBV7-2 and TRBJ1-1, with 9 bases matching TRBD1. This CDR3 has 17 amino acids. V trimming: 6 bases; J trimming: 1 base; junction bases outside the gene matches: 12. CDR1 is SGHTA, CDR2 FQGNSA, per germline.

V is TRBV11-3 and J is TRBJ2-7; 9 bases are a match to TRBD1. Germline CDR1 and CDR2: SGHNT and YENEEA. The J segment lost 3 bases and the V segment lost 0 bases, leaving 3 bases of the junction unmatched. This CDR3 has 15 amino acids. The DNA of the CDR3 is TGTGCCAGCAGCTTAGACCGGGACAGGGTCTACGAGCAGTACTTC. Residues: CASSLDRDRVYEQYF.

The chain combines TRBV4-2 with TRBJ2-1, with a possible D match to TRBD2 (5 bases). The CDR3 has 12 amino acids. V lost 0 bases to trimming and J lost 15 bases, with 12 bases between them. Germline V gives CDR1 LGHNA, CDR2 YNFKEQ. This CDR3 reads CASSQDRRGSFF. In DNA, the CDR3 is TGTGCCAGCAGCCAAGATCGTCGGGGATCGTTCTTC.

This chain connects TRBV18 to TRBJ2-5; tentatively, D is TRBD1 (7 bases). Trimming took 6 bases from V and 1 from J, leaving 12 bases between them. Germline V gene data show CDR1 as KGHSH and CDR2 as LQKENI. This CDR3 contains 14 residues. The CDR3 region has the DNA TGTGCCAGCTCGCGGGACAGAACCCAAGAGACCCAGTACTTC. Encoded protein: CASSRDRTQETQYF.

This chain connects TRBV12-3 or TRBV12-4 to TRBJ2-7; no firm D call. The length of the CDR3 is 13 residues. Trimming took 1 base from V and 6 from J, leaving 10 bases between them. The CDR3 nucleotides read TGTGCCAGCAGTTTAGTCAGTGCTGGCGAGCAGTACTTC. The encoded protein is CASSLVSAGEQYF.

This sequence joins TRBV2 and TRBJ2-1, with TRBD2 as a possible D gene (6 bases). The V end was cut by 0 bases, the J end by 2 bases, with 11 bases between. Germline assignment: CDR1 SNHLY and CDR2 FYNNEI. The CDR3 sequence is 16 residues long. As DNA, the CDR3 is TGTGCCAGCAGTGAAGCAGCGTGGGGGGCCTACAATGAGCAGTTCTTC. This encodes CASSEAAWGAYNEQFF.

This sequence joins TRBV7-2 and TRBJ1-5, with 7 bases that match TRBD1. This CDR3 spans 14 amino acids. Trimming removed 4 bases from V and 6 bases from J; junction bases left unmatched: 6. CDR1 and CDR2 (germline): SGHTA, FQGNSA. CDR3 in DNA: TGTGCCAGCAGCTCAACCAGGGGGGCTCAGCCCCAGCATTTT. It translates to CASSSTRGAQPQHF.

The chain carries TRBV19 and TRBJ1-4; 9 bases agree with TRBD1. The V segment lost 8 bases and the J segment 8 bases; nucleotides outside the gene matches: 9. The CDR3 has 14 residues. Germline CDR1 reads LNHDA; CDR2 reads SQIVND (reference sequence). CDR3 sequence: CASRPWTGAEKLFF. The CDR3 DNA sequence: TGTGCCAGTCGTCCATGGACAGGGGCCGAAAAACTGTTTTTT.

V gene TRBV6-2 or TRBV6-3 combines with J gene TRBJ2-3; 10 bases map to TRBD1. Trimming removed 5 bases from V and 3 bases from J; junction bases left unmatched: 5. CDR3 size: 15 residues. Germline V CDR1 and CDR2: MNHEY, SVGEGT. The CDR3 nucleotides read TGTGCCAGCAGTCCCCCGGGACAGGGGACAGATACGCAGTATTTT. Translated, it gives CASSPPGQGTDTQYF.

The V gene is TRBV6-6, the J gene TRBJ1-2, with D maybe TRBD1 (5 bases). CDR1 is MNHNY and CDR2 is SVGAGI in the germline V gene (reference sequence). The CDR3 length is 13 residues. V shed 5 bases and J shed 2 bases, with 9 bases lying between them. CDR3 nucleotide sequence: TGTGCCAGCAGTCCTGACAGAAACTATGGCTACACCTTC. Translation: CASSPDRNYGYTF.

The chain has TRBV11-3 and TRBJ2-1; 9 bases agree with TRBD2. In germline, CDR1 is SGHNT, CDR2 YENEEA. After removal of 5 bases from V and 8 bases from J, the junction contained 10 bases not matched to a gene. CDR3 size: 15 residues. The CDR3 is CASSPNERGEHEQFF. CDR3 nucleotides: TGTGCCAGCAGCCCCAACGAGCGGGGGGAGCATGAGCAGTTCTTC.

The chain joins TRBV4-2 to TRBJ2-5, with 8 nucleotides matching TRBD1. Germline trimming cut 4 bases from V and 4 bases from J; bases unmatched to any gene: 8. The CDR3 sequence is 15 residues long. Per the germline V gene, CDR1 is LGHNA and CDR2 is YNFKEQ. Written as DNA, the CDR3 is TGTGCCAGCAGCCCCCGGGACAGGATCGGAGAGACCCAGTACTTC. This codes for CASSPRDRIGETQYF.

The V and J genes are TRBV9 and TRBJ2-2; D is uncertain. From germline, CDR1 is SGDLS and CDR2 YYNGEE. V lost 0 bases and J lost 8, with 5 bases in between. This CDR3 contains 12 residues. CDR3 DNA: TGTGCCAGCAGCGTAGTCCCAGGGGAGCTGTTTTTT. Residues: CASSVVPGELFF.

V and J are TRBV6-2 or TRBV6-3 and TRBJ1-1, with D maybe TRBD1 (6 bases). The CDR3 contains 13 residues. Trimming left V 3 bases short and J 3 bases short, with 8 bases between. Germline-derived CDR1 and CDR2 are MNHEY and SVGEGT. CDR3 in DNA: TGTGCCAGCAGTTATTGGACAGACACTGAAGCTTTCTTT. Its protein product is CASSYWTDTEAFF.

The rearrangement joins TRBV9 to TRBJ1-2; D gene ambiguous. The germline CDR1 and CDR2 sequences are SGDLS and YYNGEE. This CDR3 is 12 amino acids long. V lost 1 base and J 4 bases, leaving 5 bases between the germline ends. Written as DNA, the CDR3 is TGTGCCAGCAGCGTATCCGGCTATGGCTACACCTTC. It codes for CASSVSGYGYTF.

V and J are TRBV2 and TRBJ1-5; possibly TRBD1 for D (5 bases). Trimming took off 0 bases at V and 7 bases at J, with 13 bases between the two ends. This CDR3 has 15 amino acids. In germline, CDR1 is SNHLY, CDR2 FYNNEI. The CDR3 is CASSEAEAGRQPQHF. CDR3 bases: TGTGCCAGCAGTGAAGCGGAAGCAGGGCGGCAGCCCCAGCATTTT.